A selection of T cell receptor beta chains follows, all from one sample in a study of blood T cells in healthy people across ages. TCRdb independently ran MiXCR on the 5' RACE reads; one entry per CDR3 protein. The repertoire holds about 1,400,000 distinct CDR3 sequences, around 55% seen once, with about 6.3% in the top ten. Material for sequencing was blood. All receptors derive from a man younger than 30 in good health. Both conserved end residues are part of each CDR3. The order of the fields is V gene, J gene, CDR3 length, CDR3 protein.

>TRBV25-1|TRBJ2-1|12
CASSEESEEQFF
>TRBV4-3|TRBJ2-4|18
CASSQGVPGDIAKNIQYF
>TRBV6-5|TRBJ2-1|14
CASRPDPGRNEQFF
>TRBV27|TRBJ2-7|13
CASSPGTLYEQYF
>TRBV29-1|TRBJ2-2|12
CSGGGVTGELFF
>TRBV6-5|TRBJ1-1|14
CASSLREMNTEAFF
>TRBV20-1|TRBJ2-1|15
CSARWRGGFPNEQFF
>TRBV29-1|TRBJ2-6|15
CSVEAAGAGANVLTF
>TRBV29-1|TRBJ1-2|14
CSVEEEAADYGYTF
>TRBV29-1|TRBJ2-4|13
CSVDAPRSNIQYF
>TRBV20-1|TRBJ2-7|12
CSAREQIYEQYF
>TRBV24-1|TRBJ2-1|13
CATSEASDNEQFF
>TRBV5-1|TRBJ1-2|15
CASSLAQGWDYGYTF
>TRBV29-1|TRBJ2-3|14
CSTPGALLGDTQYF
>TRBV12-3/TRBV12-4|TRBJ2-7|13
CASSLRTGFEQYF